The 2 T cell receptor beta chains presented below share a single source sample, sequenced in a study of blood T cell repertoires in COVID-19. Profiled with immunoSEQ multiplex PCR; TCRdb holds only in-frame clones, not every one. The sample includes some 150,000 clones, over 70% seen only once; the top ten take approximately 35%. The sample taken for sequencing was peripheral blood. These receptors all stem from a man over 45 who had recovered from COVID-19.

The chain uses TRBV2 and TRBJ1-2; no reliable D call. Germline V gene sequence: CDR1 SNHLY, CDR2 FYNNEI. The CDR3 is 8 amino acids. Between the trimmed V and J ends, which lost 11 bases and 8 bases, there was a span of 6 bases. In DNA, the CDR3 is TGTGCCTCGCGGGGCTACACCTTC. Translating it yields CASRGYTF. The entire variable domain, with the rest obtained from reference TRBV2 and TRBJ1-2, is as follows: EPEVTQTPSHQVTQMGQEVILRCVPISNHLYFYWYRQILGQKVEFLVSFYNNEISEKSEIFDDQFSVERPDGSNFTLKIRSTKLEDSAMYFCASRGYTFGSGTRLTVV.

V gene TRBV2 combines with J gene TRBJ2-3; 8 bases map to TRBD1. J was trimmed by 4 bases and V by 5 bases; bases with no gene match: 5. The length of the CDR3 is 14 residues. Per the germline V gene, CDR1 is SNHLY and CDR2 is FYNNEI. This CDR3 is CASSKGQGPDTQYF. The CDR3 DNA sequence: TGTGCCAGCAGTAAAGGACAGGGTCCAGATACGCAGTATTTT.